The T cell receptor (beta chain) described here comes from a study of cytomegalovirus exposure and HLA in healthy donors. Looking at the study overall: Approximately 85 million unique TCRs from HLA-typed donors were held in an early data release.

The primer mix had 60 Vbeta and 13 Jbeta primers. Using immunoSEQ multiplex PCR, the repertoire was profiled, and TCRdb retains in-frame clones only, with some absent. The table shows about 190,000 clones, with 77% occurring only once. Germline V gene data show CDR1 as LNHDA and CDR2 as SQIVND (reference sequence). V lost 5 bases to trimming and J lost 5 bases, with 22 bases between them. This CDR3 spans 17 amino acids. V usage is TRBV19 and J usage is TRBJ1-5; D might be TRBD1 (6 bases). The receptor comes from a young woman in good health and CMV-seropositive. Specimen: PBMCs. The CDR3 region has the DNA TGTGCCAGTAGTGAAGGGAGCGGGGGGCGCGACGATCAGCCCCAGCATTTT. This sequence encodes CASSEGSGGRDDQPQHF.